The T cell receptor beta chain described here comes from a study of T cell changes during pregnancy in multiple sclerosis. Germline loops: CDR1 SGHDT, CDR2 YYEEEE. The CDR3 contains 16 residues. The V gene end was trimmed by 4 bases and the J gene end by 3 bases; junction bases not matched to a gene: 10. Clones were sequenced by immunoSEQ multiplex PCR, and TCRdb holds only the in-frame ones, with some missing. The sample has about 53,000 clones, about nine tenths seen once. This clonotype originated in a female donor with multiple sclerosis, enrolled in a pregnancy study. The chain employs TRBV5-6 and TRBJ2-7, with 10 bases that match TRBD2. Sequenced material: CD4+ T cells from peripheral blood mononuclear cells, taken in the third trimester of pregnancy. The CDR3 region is CASSRLKIAGGYEQYF. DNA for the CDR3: TGTGCCAGCAGCCGCTTGAAAATAGCGGGGGGCTACGAGCAGTACTTC.